Detailed here is one T cell receptor (beta chain). The target antigen is unknown. The source of the sample is a study of PD-1 blockade in classical Hodgkin lymphoma. Study-level points and caveats: Diminished baseline TCR diversity has been reported in newly diagnosed patients relative to healthy donors.

Clones were sequenced by immunoSEQ multiplex PCR, and TCRdb holds only the in-frame ones, with some missing. The data hold about 60,000 clones, with around 90% observed a single time. Patients all relapsed after autologous stem cell transplantation, and there was variation in brentuximab vedotin exposure. The sequencing used peripheral blood mononuclear cells (PBMCs), collected at baseline. The TCR comes from a human donor with classical Hodgkin lymphoma.

CDR3 region: CASSYRAQNEQYF. CDR3 DNA: TGCGCCAGCAGCTACAGGGCTCAAAACGAGCAGTACTTC. This rearrangement joins TRBV4-1 to TRBJ2-7, with D possibly matching TRBD1 (6 bases). Germline V gene sequence: CDR1 MGHRA, CDR2 YSYEKL. The V and J ends lost 5 bases and 5 bases respectively, with 13 bases between them. The CDR3 runs 13 residues.